The 14 T cell receptor beta chains below come from one sample, sequenced in a study of T-cell reconstitution after alpha-beta-depleted transplantation in children. Overall study results and limits: After one year, T-cell counts and TCRbeta diversity mostly came from new T cells.

Researchers prepared the TCRbeta library using unique molecular identifiers, the study reports. TCRdb fed the PCR reads into MiXCR, producing one record per CDR3 protein. The sample lists about 300,000 distinct CDR3 sequences; roughly 7.8% were seen once. No antigen is known for these receptors. Sequencing used peripheral blood, obtained 360 days after TCRalphabeta/CD19-depleted stem cell transplant. The receptors were gathered from a female patient under 10 years old who had a stem cell transplant for Fanconi anemia, so the T cells may come from the graft donor.

A remark on this clonotype: It may be a read error: a sequence one base away is much more abundant. Since no conserved phenylalanine or tryptophan closes the CDR3, a read error is the likely cause. The V gene is TRBV9, the J gene TRBJ1-1; D is uncertain. Germline assignment: CDR1 SGDLS and CDR2 YYNGEE. The CDR3 contains 15 residues. Trimming cost V 0 bases and J 5 bases, with 14 bases left between them. For the CDR3, the DNA is TGTGCCAGCAGCGTAGAGATCGGAGGGAGAACTGAAGCTTTCGTT. Translated, it gives CASSVEIGGRTEAFV.

This clonotype has a handful of counts. The chain uses TRBV28 and TRBJ1-3; weak D call: TRBD1 (6 bases). The V end lost 2 bases, the J end lost 2 bases, and 13 bases lay between the germline ends. CDR1 is MDHEN, CDR2 SYDVKM, per germline. The CDR3 is 16 residues long. In DNA, the CDR3 is TGTGCCAGCAGTTTACGGGGGGCAGTGGCTGGAAACACCATATATTTT. It encodes CASSLRGAVAGNTIYF.

This clonotype was picked up many times. The chain couples TRBV30 to TRBJ1-1, with 7 nucleotides matching TRBD1. CDR3 length equals 15 residues. V trimming: 3 bases; J trimming: 4 bases; junction bases outside the gene matches: 11. In germline, CDR1 is GTSNPN, CDR2 SVGIG (reference sequence). In nucleotides, the CDR3 is TGTGCCTGGAGGCATTTAGGGGACAGCACCACTGAAGCTTTCTTT. Protein: CAWRHLGDSTTEAFF. The full variable domain, in which reference TRBV30 and TRBJ1-1 provide the parts outside the CDR3, is SQTIHQWPATLVQPVGSPLSLECTVEGTSNPNLYWYRQAAGRGLQLLFYSVGIGQISSEVPQNLSASRPQDRQFILSSKKLLLSDSGFYLCAWRHLGDSTTEAFFGQGTRLTVV.

This clonotype was seen a few times. The chain joins TRBV11-2 to TRBJ2-1, with TRBD2 identical over 13 bases. Germline loops: CDR1 SGHAT, CDR2 FQNNGV. V trimming: 2 bases; J trimming: 0 bases; junction bases outside the gene matches: 7. This CDR3 is 19 amino acids long. This chain's CDR3 is CASSLLLAGGSSSYNEQFF. The DNA for the CDR3 is TGTGCCAGCAGCTTATTACTAGCGGGGGGGTCCAGCTCCTACAATGAGCAGTTCTTC.

This clonotype showed up many times. J is TRBJ1-2 and V is TRBV20-1, with D tentatively TRBD1 (6 bases). The CDR3 sequence is 12 residues long. Between the trimmed V and J ends, which lost 6 bases and 7 bases, there was a span of 15 bases. The germline V gene encodes CDR1 DFQATT and CDR2 SNEGSKA (reference sequence). The CDR3, as DNA: TGCAGTGCCCTACAGGGCGTTGGTGGCTACACCTTC. Translated: CSALQGVGGYTF.

This clonotype was recorded many times. The rearrangement joins TRBV28 to TRBJ2-5; a possible D gene is TRBD1 (6 bases). V lost 7 bases and J 1 base, leaving 10 bases between the germline ends. The CDR3 covers 13 residues. CDR1 and CDR2 (germline): MDHEN, SYDVKM. The CDR3 sequence: CASNTGSQETQYF. In nucleotides, the CDR3 is TGTGCCAGCAATACAGGGTCCCAAGAGACCCAGTACTTC.

The V gene is TRBV5-1, the J gene TRBJ1-2; TRBD1 is a possible D gene (5 bases). There are 14 residues in the CDR3. Germline CDR1 SGHRS, CDR2 YFSETQ. V was pared by 1 base and J by 8 bases, with 15 bases between. The CDR3 DNA reads as TGCGCCAGCAGCTTGAATGCAGTGGAGGGGGGCTACACCTTC. Translated, it gives CASSLNAVEGGYTF.

The table lists this clonotype with a few counts. This chain joins TRBV7-2 and TRBJ1-4, with D uncertain. This CDR3 is 14 amino acids long. V was shortened by 1 base and J by 3 bases, with 6 bases between the two germline ends. Germline assignment: CDR1 SGHTA and CDR2 FQGNSA. The CDR3 loop is CASSLGAPNEKLFF. The CDR3 DNA sequence: TGTGCCAGCAGCTTAGGGGCCCCTAATGAAAAACTGTTTTTT.

This clonotype was observed at least ten times. The chain links TRBV12-3 or TRBV12-4 to TRBJ1-6; D perhaps matches TRBD1 (5 bases). V lost 5 bases and J lost 7, with 12 bases in between. The CDR3 extends over 14 amino acids. CDR3 in DNA: TGTGCCAGCAGTCCCCAGGGTGGGAATTCACCCCTCCACTTT. This gives the protein CASSPQGGNSPLHF.

CDR3: CASSRTGNDYGYTF. Here the CDR3 DNA reads TGTGCCAGCAGTAGGACAGGGAACGACTATGGCTACACCTTC. V gene TRBV6-1 combines with J gene TRBJ1-2; 8 bases are a match to TRBD1. J lost 3 bases, V lost 5 bases, and 5 bases had no gene match. CDR3 length: 14 amino acids. The germline V gene has CDR1 MNHNS and CDR2 SASEGT.

On this clonotype itself: A clone one base away is much larger, so this may be a read error. The rearrangement links TRBV12-3 or TRBV12-4 to TRBJ2-5; weak D call: TRBD1 (6 bases). This CDR3 is built from 18 residues. CDR3 sequence: CTSSSDQPGTTVSETQYF. CDR3 coding DNA: TGTACCAGCAGTTCCGATCAACCCGGGACAACGGTGTCCGAGACCCAGTACTTC.

The chain uses TRBV20-1 and TRBJ2-5; 10 bases are a match to TRBD2. Germline V lookup: CDR1 DFQATT, CDR2 SNEGSKA (reference sequence). The V gene end was trimmed by 6 bases and the J gene end by 4 bases; junction bases not matched to a gene: 11. This CDR3 spans 15 amino acids. The CDR3 protein is CSAGPGLALRETQYF. DNA of the CDR3: TGCAGTGCGGGTCCGGGACTAGCGCTTAGAGAGACCCAGTACTTC.

This clonotype was counted ten times or more. The rearrangement uses TRBV6-1 and TRBJ2-5; D is undetermined. Deletions cut 7 bases from V and 5 bases from J, with 5 bases between. The CDR3 has 10 residues. From germline, CDR1 is MNHNS and CDR2 SASEGT. The CDR3 sequence is CASTWETQYF. In DNA, the CDR3 is TGTGCCAGCACCTGGGAGACCCAGTACTTC.

Turning to this clonotype: A clone one base away is much larger, so this may be a read error. The conserved closing phenylalanine or tryptophan is absent in this CDR3, likely reflecting a read error. The chain recombines TRBV29-1 with TRBJ2-1; 7 bases are a match to TRBD2. This CDR3 comprises 14 residues. Trimming took 3 bases from V and 0 from J; bases not matched to a gene: 2. Germline V gene lookup returns CDR1 SQVTM and CDR2 ANQGSEA. DNA of the CDR3: TGCAGCGTTGATGAGCGGGGCTCCTACAATGAGCAGTTCCTC. It is translated as CSVDERGSYNEQFL.